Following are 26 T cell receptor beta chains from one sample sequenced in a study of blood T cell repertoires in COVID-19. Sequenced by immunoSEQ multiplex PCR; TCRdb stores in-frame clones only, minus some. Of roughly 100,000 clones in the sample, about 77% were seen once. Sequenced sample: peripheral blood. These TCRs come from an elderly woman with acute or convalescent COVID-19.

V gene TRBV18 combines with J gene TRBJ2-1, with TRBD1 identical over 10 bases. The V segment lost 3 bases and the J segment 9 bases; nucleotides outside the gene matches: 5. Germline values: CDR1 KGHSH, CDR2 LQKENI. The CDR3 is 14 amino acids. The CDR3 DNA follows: TGTGCCAGCTCACCGGGACAGGGGATTGGTGAGCAGTTCTTC. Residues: CASSPGQGIGEQFF. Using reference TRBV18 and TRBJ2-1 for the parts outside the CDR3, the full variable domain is NAGVMQNPRHLVRRRGQEARLRCSPMKGHSHVYWYRQLPEEGLKFMVYLQKENIIDESGMPKERFSAEFPKEGPSILRIQQVVRGDSAAYFCASSPGQGIGEQFFGPGTRLTVL.

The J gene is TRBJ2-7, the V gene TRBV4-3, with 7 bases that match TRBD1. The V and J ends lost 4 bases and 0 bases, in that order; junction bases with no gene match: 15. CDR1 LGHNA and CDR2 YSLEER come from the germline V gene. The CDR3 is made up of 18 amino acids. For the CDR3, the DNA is TGCGCCAGCAGCCGAGAGGTCCCAGGGGGTTCTAGCTCCTACGAGCAGTACTTC. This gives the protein CASSREVPGGSSSYEQYF.

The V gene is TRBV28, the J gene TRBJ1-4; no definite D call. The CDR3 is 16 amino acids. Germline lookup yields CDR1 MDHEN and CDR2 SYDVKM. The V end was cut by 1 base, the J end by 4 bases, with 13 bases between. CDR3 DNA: TGTGCCAGCAGTTTATCCTACCTGCCGGGTAATGAAAAACTGTTTTTT. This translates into CASSLSYLPGNEKLFF.

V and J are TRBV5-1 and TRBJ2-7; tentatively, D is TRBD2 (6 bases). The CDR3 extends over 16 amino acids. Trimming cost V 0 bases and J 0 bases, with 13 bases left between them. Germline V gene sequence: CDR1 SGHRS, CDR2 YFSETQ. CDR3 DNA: TGCGCCAGCAGCTTGGCGGCGGGGCAGAGCTCCTACGAGCAGTACTTC. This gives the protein CASSLAAGQSSYEQYF.

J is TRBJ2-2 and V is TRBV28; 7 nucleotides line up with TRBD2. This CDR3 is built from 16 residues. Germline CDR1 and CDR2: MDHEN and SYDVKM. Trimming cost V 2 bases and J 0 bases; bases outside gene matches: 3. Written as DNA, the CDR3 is TGTGCCAGCAGTTTAGCGGGGACTACGAACACCGGGGAGCTGTTTTTT. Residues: CASSLAGTTNTGELFF.

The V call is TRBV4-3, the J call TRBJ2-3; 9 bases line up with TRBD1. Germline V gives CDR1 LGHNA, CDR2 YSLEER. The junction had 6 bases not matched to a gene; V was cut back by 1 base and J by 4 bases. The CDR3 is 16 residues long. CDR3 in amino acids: CASSQGGTGIADTQYF. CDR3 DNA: TGCGCCAGCAGCCAAGGAGGGACAGGGATAGCAGATACGCAGTATTTT.

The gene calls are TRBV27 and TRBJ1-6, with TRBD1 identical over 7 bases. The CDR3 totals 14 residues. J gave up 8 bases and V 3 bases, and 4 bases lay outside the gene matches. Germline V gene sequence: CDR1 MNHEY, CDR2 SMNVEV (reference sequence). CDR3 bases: TGTGCCAGCAGTTTGAACAGGGGCGATTCACCCCTCCACTTT. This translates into CASSLNRGDSPLHF.

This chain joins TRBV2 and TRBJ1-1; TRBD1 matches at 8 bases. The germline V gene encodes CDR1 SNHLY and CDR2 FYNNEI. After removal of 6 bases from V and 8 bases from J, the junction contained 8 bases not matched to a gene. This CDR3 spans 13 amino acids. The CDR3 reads CASSLGTGVEAFF. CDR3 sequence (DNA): TGTGCCAGCAGCCTCGGGACAGGCGTCGAAGCTTTCTTT.

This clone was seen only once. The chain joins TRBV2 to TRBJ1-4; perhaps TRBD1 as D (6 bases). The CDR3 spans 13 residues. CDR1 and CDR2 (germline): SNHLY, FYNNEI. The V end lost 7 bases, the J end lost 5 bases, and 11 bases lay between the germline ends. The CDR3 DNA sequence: TGTGCCAGCATTTCCCAGGGGAATGAAAAACTGTTTTTT. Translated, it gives CASISQGNEKLFF. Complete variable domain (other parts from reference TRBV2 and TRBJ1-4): EPEVTQTPSHQVTQMGQEVILRCVPISNHLYFYWYRQILGQKVEFLVSFYNNEISEKSEIFDDQFSVERPDGSNFTLKIRSTKLEDSAMYFCASISQGNEKLFFGSGTQLSVL.

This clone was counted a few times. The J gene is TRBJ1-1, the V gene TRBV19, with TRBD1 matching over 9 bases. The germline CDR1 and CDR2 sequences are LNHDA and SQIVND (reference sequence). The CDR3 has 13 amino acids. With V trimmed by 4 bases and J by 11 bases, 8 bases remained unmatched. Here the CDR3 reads CASSTARDRDAFF. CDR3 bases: TGTGCCAGTAGTACCGCCCGGGACAGGGATGCTTTCTTT.

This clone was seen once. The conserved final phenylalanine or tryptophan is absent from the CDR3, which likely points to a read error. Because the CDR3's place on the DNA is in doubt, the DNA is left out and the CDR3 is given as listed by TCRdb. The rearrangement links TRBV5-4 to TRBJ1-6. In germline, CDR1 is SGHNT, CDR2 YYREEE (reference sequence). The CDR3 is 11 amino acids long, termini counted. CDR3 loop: CASSLFSFAGK.

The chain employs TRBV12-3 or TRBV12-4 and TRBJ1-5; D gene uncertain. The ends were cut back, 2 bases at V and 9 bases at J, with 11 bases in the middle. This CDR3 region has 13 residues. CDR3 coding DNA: TGTGCCAGCAGTTTACTGGGCAATGGGCCCCAGCATTTT. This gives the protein CASSLLGNGPQHF.

The chain's CDR3 is CASSYRGLSYGYTF. CDR3 DNA: TGTGCCAGCAGTTACCGGGGTCTGAGCTATGGCTACACCTTC. The chain joins TRBV6-5 to TRBJ1-2; D is unclear. Germline CDR1 MNHEY, CDR2 SVGAGI. The CDR3 spans 14 residues. V was trimmed by 2 bases and J by 4 bases, leaving 11 bases between them.

The CDR3 DNA reads TGTGCCAGTAGTTTTACAGGGGAAGGTTCACCCCTCCACTTT. Its protein is CASSFTGEGSPLHF. The gene calls are TRBV19 and TRBJ1-6, with TRBD1 matching over 7 bases. The CDR3 has 14 residues. J gave up 9 bases and V 5 bases, and 7 bases lay outside the gene matches. CDR1 is LNHDA, CDR2 SQIVND, per germline (reference sequence).

The DNA of the CDR3 is TGTGCAAGTCGTAGGGTAGCGGGACCGACAAAGCCCCAGCATTTT. Protein sequence: CASRRVAGPTKPQHF. The chain couples TRBV12-2 to TRBJ1-5. TRBV12-2 is listed as a pseudogene. The CDR3 length is 15 residues.

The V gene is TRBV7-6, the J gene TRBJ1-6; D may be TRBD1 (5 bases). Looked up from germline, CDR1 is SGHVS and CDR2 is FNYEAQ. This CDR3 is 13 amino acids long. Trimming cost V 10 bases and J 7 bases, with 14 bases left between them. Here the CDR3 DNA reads TGTGCCACACAGGAGTTAGGAAATTCACCCCTCCACTTT. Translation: CATQELGNSPLHF.

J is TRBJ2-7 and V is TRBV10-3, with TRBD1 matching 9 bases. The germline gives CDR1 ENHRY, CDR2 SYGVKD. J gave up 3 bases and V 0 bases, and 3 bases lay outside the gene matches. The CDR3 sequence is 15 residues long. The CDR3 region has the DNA TGTGCCATCAGTGAGTCGAAGGGACAGGGCTACGAGCAGTACTTC. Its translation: CAISESKGQGYEQYF.

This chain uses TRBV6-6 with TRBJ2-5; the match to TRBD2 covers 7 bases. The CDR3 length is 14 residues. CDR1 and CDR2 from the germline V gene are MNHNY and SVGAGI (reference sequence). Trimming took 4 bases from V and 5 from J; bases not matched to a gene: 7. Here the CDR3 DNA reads TGTGCCAGCAGTTCGGGACTAATGGTGGAGACCCAGTACTTC. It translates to CASSSGLMVETQYF.

The CDR3, as DNA: TGTGCCAGCAGCTTTTGGGGAGACTATGGCTACACCTTC. Encoded protein: CASSFWGDYGYTF. The rearrangement joins TRBV7-9 to TRBJ1-2; D uncertain. V dropped 3 bases and J dropped 3 bases, with 8 bases sitting between them. Germline lookup yields CDR1 SEHNR and CDR2 FQNEAQ (reference sequence). The CDR3 has 13 amino acids.

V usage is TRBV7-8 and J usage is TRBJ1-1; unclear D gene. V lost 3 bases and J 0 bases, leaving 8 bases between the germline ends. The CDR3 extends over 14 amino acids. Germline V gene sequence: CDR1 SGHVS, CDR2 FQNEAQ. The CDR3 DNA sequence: TGTGCCAGCAGCTTGAACGAGGTGAACACTGAAGCTTTCTTT. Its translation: CASSLNEVNTEAFF.

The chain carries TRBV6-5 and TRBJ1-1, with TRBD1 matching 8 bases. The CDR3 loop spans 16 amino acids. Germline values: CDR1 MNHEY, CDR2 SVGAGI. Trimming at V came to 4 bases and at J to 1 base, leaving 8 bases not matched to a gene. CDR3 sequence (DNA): TGTGCCAGCAGTTCGGACAGGGAGAAAGAGAACACTGAAGCTTTCTTT. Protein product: CASSSDREKENTEAFF.

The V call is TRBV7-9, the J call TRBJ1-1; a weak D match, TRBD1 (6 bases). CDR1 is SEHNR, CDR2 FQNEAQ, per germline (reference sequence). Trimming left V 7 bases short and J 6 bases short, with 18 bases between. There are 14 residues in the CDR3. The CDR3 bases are TGTGCCAGCATCGCGGACAGCCAGTTGGCTGAAGCTTTCTTT. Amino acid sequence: CASIADSQLAEAFF.

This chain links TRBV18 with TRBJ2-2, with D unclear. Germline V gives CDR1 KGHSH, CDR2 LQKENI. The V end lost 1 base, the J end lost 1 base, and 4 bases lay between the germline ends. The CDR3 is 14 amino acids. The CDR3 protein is CASSPLQNTGELFF. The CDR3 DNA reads TGTGCCAGCTCACCACTACAGAACACCGGGGAGCTGTTTTTT. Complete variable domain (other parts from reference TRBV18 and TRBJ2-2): NAGVMQNPRHLVRRRGQEARLRCSPMKGHSHVYWYRQLPEEGLKFMVYLQKENIIDESGMPKERFSAEFPKEGPSILRIQQVVRGDSAAYFCASSPLQNTGELFFGEGSRLTVL.

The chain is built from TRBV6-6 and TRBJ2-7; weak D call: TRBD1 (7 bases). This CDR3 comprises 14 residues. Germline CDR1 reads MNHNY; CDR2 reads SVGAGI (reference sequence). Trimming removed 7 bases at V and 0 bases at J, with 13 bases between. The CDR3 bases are TGTGCCAGCACCCGGGGGACAGACTCCTACGAGCAGTACTTC. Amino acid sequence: CASTRGTDSYEQYF.

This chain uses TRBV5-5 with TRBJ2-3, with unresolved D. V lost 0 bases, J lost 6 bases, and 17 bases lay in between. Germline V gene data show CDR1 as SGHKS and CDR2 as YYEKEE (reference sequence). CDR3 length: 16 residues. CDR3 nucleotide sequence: TGTGCCAGCAGCTTGGATTACGGTCTAGTCACGGATACGCAGTATTTT. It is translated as CASSLDYGLVTDTQYF.

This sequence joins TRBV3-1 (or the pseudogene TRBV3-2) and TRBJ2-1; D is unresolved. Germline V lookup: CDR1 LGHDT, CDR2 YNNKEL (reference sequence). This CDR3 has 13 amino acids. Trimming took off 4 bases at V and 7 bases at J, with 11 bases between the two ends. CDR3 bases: TGTGCCAGCAGCCCTTCGGGTGGTAATGAGCAGTTCTTC. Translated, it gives CASSPSGGNEQFF.